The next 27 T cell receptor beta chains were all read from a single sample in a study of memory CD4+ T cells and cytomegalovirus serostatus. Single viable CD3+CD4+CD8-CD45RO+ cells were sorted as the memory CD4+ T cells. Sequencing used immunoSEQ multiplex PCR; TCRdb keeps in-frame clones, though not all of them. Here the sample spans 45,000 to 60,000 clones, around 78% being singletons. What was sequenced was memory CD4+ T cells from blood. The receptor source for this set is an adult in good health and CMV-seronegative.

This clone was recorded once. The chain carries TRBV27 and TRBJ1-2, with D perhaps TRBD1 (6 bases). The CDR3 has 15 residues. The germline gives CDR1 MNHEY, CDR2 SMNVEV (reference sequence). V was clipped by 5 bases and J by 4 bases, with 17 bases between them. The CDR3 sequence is CASSPQGTFVYGYTF. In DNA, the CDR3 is TGTGCCAGCAGTCCCCAGGGGACCTTCGTCTATGGCTACACCTTC.

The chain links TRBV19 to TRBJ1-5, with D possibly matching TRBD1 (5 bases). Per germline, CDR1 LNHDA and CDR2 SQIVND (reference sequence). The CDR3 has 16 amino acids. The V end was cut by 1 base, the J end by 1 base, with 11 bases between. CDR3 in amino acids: CASSIVGRGSNQPQHF. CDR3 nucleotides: TGTGCCAGTAGTATAGTGGGACGCGGGAGCAATCAGCCCCAGCATTTT.

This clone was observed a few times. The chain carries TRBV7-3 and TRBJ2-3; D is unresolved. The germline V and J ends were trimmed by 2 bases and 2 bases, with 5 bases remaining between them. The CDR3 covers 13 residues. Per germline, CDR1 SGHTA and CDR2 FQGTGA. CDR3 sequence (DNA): TGTGCCAGCAGCTTAGGTTTCACAGATACGCAGTATTTT. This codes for CASSLGFTDTQYF.

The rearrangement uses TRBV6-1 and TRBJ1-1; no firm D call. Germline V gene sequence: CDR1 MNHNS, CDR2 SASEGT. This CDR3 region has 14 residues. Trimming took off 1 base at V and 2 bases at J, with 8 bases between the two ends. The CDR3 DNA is TGTGCCAGCAGTGAAGGGGGAGTCAACACTGAAGCTTTCTTT. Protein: CASSEGGVNTEAFF.

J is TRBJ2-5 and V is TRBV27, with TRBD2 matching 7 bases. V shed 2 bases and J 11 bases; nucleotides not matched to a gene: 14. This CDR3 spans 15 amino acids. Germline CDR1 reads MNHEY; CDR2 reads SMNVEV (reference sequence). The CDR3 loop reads CASSLGSGAGGEQYF. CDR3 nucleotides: TGTGCCAGCAGTTTAGGGAGCGGGGCCGGCGGAGAGCAGTACTTC.

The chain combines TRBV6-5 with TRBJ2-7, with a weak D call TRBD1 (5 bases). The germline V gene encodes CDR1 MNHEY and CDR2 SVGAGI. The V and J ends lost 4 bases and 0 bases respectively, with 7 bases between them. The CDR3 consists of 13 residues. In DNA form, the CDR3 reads TGTGCCAGCAGTTTACAGGACTCCTACGAGCAGTACTTC. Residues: CASSLQDSYEQYF.

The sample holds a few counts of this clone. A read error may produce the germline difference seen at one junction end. The CDR3 DNA reads TGTGCTAGCAGCTTAAGGGCGGGTAACACCGGGGAGCTGTTTTTT. Protein product: CASSLRAGNTGELFF. The J gene is TRBJ2-2, the V gene TRBV7-7; D might be TRBD2 (5 bases). CDR1 and CDR2 from the germline V gene are SSHAT and FNYEAQ (reference sequence). This CDR3 has 15 amino acids.

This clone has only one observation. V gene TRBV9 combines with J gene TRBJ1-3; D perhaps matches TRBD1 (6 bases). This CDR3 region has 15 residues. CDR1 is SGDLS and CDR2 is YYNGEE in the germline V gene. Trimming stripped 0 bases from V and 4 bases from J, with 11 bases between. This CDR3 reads CASSVGGHAGNTIYF. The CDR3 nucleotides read TGTGCCAGCAGCGTAGGGGGACACGCAGGAAACACCATATATTTT.

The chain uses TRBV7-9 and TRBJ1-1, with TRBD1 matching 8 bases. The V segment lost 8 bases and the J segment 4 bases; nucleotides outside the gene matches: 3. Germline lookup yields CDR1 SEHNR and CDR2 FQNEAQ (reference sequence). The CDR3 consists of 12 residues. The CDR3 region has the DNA TGTGCCAGCGGAACAGGGGGCACTGAAGCTTTCTTT. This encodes CASGTGGTEAFF.

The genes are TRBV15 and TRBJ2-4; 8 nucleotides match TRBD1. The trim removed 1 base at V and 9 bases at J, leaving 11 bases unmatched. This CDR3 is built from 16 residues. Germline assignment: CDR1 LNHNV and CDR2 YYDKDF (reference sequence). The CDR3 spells CATSRGQGQGVTIQYF. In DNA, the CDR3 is TGTGCCACCAGCAGAGGACAGGGGCAGGGGGTAACCATTCAGTACTTC.

This CDR3 reads CASSLGQTTSTDTQYF. CDR3 bases: TGTGCCAGCAGCTTAGGCCAGACTACCAGCACAGATACGCAGTATTTT. V usage is TRBV7-9 and J usage is TRBJ2-3; D may be TRBD2 (5 bases). The CDR3 is 16 residues long. CDR1 and CDR2 (germline): SEHNR, FQNEAQ (reference sequence). Deletions cut 1 base from V and 0 bases from J, with 11 bases between.

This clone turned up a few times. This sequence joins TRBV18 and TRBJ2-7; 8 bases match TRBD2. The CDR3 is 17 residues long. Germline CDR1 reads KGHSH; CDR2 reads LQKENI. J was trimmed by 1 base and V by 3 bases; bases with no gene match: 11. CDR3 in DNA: TGTGCCAGCTCACCCCCGGCGGGGGGCTTTAAATCCTACGAGCAGTACTTC. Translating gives CASSPPAGGFKSYEQYF. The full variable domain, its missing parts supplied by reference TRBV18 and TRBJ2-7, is NAGVMQNPRHLVRRRGQEARLRCSPMKGHSHVYWYRQLPEEGLKFMVYLQKENIIDESGMPKERFSAEFPKEGPSILRIQQVVRGDSAAYFCASSPPAGGFKSYEQYFGPGTRLTVT.

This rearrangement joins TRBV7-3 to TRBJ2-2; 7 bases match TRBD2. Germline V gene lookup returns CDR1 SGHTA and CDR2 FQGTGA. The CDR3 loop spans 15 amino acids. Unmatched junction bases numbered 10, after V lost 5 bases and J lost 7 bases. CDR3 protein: CASSPAGLSNGELFF. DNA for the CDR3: TGTGCCAGCAGCCCAGCGGGACTATCAAACGGGGAGCTGTTTTTT.

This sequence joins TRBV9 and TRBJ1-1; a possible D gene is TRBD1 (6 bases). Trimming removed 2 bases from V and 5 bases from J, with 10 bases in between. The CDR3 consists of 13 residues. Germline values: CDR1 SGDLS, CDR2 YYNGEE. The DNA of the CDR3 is TGTGCCAGCAGCGTTAGGGGGGAGACTGAAGCTTTCTTT. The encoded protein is CASSVRGETEAFF.

CDR3 in amino acids: CASSQVAGMGGPQFF. Written as DNA, the CDR3 is TGCGCCAGCAGCCAAGTTGCGGGGATGGGGGGACCCCAATTCTTT. The gene calls are TRBV4-1 and TRBJ1-1; tentatively, D is TRBD1 (5 bases). This CDR3 contains 15 residues. V was trimmed by 1 base and J by 14 bases, leaving 23 bases between them. The germline V gene has CDR1 MGHRA and CDR2 YSYEKL.

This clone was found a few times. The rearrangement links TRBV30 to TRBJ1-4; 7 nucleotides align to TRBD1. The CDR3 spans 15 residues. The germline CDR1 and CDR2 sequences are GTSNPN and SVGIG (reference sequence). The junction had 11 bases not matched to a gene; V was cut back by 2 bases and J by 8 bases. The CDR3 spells CAWSSRDRGKEKLFF. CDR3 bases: TGTGCCTGGAGTTCTCGGGACAGAGGGAAAGAAAAACTGTTTTTT.

The CDR3 sequence: CASSPTETGELFF. The CDR3 DNA follows: TGTGCCAGCAGCCCCACGGAGACCGGGGAGCTGTTTTTT. V usage is TRBV7-8 and J usage is TRBJ2-2; D ambiguous. The CDR3 has 13 residues. In germline, CDR1 is SGHVS, CDR2 FQNEAQ. Trimming took 5 bases from V and 5 from J, leaving 9 bases between them.

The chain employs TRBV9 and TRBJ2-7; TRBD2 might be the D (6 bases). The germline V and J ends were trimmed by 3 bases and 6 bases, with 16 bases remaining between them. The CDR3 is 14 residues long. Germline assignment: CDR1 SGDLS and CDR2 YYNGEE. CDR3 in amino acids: CASSGSSVRGEQYF. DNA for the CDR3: TGTGCCAGCAGCGGGTCTAGCGTACGAGGCGAGCAGTACTTC.

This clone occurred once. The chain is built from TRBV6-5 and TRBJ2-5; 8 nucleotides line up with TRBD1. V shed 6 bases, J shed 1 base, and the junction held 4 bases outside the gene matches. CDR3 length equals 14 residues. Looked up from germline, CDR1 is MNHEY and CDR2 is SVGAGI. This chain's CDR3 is CASRFGTGQETQYF. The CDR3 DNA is TGTGCCAGCAGATTCGGGACAGGCCAAGAGACCCAGTACTTC.

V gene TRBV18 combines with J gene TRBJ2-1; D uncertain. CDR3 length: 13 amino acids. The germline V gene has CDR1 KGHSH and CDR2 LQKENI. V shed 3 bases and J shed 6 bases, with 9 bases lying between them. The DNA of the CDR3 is TGTGCCAGCTCACCGCCGCAGAGCAATGAGCAGTTCTTC. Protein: CASSPPQSNEQFF.

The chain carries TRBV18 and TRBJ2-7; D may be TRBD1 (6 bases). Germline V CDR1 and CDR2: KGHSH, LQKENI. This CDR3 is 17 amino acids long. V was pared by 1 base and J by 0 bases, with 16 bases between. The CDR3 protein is CASSPQPIQGPSYEQYF. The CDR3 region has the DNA TGTGCCAGCTCACCACAACCCATACAGGGCCCCTCCTACGAGCAGTACTTC.

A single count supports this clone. Here the CDR3 DNA reads TGTGCCACTTCAGCACGGGACCTCACCGGGGAGCTGTTTTTT. This sequence encodes CATSARDLTGELFF. The V gene is TRBV10-3, the J gene TRBJ2-2; D possibly uses TRBD1 or TRBD2 (5 bases each). The CDR3 runs to 14 residues. Trimming removed 10 bases at V and 4 bases at J, with 16 bases between. Per the germline V gene, CDR1 is ENHRY and CDR2 is SYGVKD.

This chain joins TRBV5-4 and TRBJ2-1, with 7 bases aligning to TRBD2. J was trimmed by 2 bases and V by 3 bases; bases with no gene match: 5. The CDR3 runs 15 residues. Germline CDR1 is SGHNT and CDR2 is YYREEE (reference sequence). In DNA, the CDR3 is TGTGCCAGCAGCTCCAGCGGACTAGCCTACAATGAGCAGTTCTTC. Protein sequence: CASSSSGLAYNEQFF.

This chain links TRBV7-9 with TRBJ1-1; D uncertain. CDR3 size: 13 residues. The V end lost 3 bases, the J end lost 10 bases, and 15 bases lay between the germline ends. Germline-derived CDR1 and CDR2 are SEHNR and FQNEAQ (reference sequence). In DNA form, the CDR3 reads TGTGCCAGCAGCTTGGGTGGAGGCATTCGAGCTTTCTTT. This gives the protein CASSLGGGIRAFF.

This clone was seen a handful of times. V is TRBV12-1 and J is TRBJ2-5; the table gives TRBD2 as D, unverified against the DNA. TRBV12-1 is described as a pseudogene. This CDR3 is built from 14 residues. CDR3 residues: CASTISGAEETQYF. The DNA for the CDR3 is TGTGCCAGCACTATCAGTGGTGCGGAGGAGACCCAGTACTTC.

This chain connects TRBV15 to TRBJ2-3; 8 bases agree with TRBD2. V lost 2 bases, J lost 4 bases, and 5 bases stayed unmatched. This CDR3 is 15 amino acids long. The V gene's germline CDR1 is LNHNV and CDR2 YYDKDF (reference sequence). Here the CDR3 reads CATSRRTGGSDTQYF. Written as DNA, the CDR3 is TGTGCCACCAGCAGACGTACGGGGGGGTCAGATACGCAGTATTTT.

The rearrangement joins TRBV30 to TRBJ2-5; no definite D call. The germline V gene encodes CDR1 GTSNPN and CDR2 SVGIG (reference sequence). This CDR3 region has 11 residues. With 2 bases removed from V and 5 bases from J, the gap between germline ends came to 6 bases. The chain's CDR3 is CAWSPSETQYF. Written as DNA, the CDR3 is TGTGCCTGGAGTCCTAGTGAGACCCAGTACTTC.